Listed below are T cell receptor beta chains from one sample, sequenced in a study of CD8+CD57+ T cells in acquired aplastic anemia. MiXCR, run by TCRdb on the reads, gives a single entry per CDR3 protein. The table lists approximately 160,000 distinct CDR3 sequences, less than 50% of them singletons. The sequencing sample was made of sorted CD4+, CD8+, or CD8+CD57+ T cells (not recorded which) from PBMCs. The receptors here all came from a human donor with aplastic anemia. Both conserved end residues are part of each CDR3. D genes are given only for firm matches. Not every row has a clone size; where given, it reads once, few, many or a size class.

cdr3_aa: CASSLVGTGEYGYTF
cdr3_nt: TGTGCCAGCAGCTTAGTAGGCACAGGGGAGTATGGCTACACCTTC
j_call: TRBJ1-2
v_call: TRBV7-2
clone_size: -
d_call: TRBD1

cdr3_aa: CSARAPTAGDTEAFF
cdr3_nt: TGCAGTGCTAGAGCACCGACAGCCGGGGACACTGAAGCTTTCTTT
j_call: TRBJ1-1
v_call: TRBV20-1
clone_size: -
d_call: -

cdr3_aa: CASSYPGLAAYEQYF
cdr3_nt: TGTGCCAGCAGTTACCCGGGACTAGCGGCCTACGAGCAGTACTTC
j_call: TRBJ2-7
v_call: TRBV6-5
clone_size: once
d_call: TRBD2

cdr3_aa: CASSARGTDQPQHF
cdr3_nt: TGTGCCAGCAGCGCGAGGGGGACTGATCAGCCCCAGCATTTT
j_call: TRBJ1-5
v_call: TRBV5-5
clone_size: once
d_call: -

cdr3_aa: CASSVSSSTFNGQFF
cdr3_nt: TGTGCCAGCAGCGTAAGTAGCTCGACCTTCAATGGGCAGTTCTTC
j_call: TRBJ2-1
v_call: TRBV9
clone_size: once
d_call: -

cdr3_aa: CASSLVQGTQETQYF
cdr3_nt: TGTGCCAGCAGCTTGGTACAGGGTACTCAAGAGACCCAGTACTTC
j_call: TRBJ2-5
v_call: TRBV5-6
clone_size: many
d_call: -

cdr3_aa: CASRTALSIQSRPFF
cdr3_nt: TGTGCCAGCAGGACGGCGTTAAGCATCCAAAGTCGGCCTTTCTTT
j_call: TRBJ1-1
v_call: TRBV4-2
clone_size: -
d_call: -

cdr3_aa: CASSILYQPQHF
cdr3_nt: TGTGCCAGTAGTATCCTCTATCAGCCCCAGCATTTT
j_call: TRBJ1-5
v_call: TRBV19
clone_size: many
d_call: -

cdr3_aa: CSVMKKGTLFF
cdr3_nt: TGCAGCGTTATGAAGAAAGGGACACTGTTTTTT
j_call: TRBJ1-4
v_call: TRBV29-1
clone_size: -
d_call: -

cdr3_aa: CASSGQGSTEAFF
cdr3_nt: TGTGCCAGCAGCGGGCAGGGGAGCACTGAAGCTTTCTTT
j_call: TRBJ1-1
v_call: TRBV2
clone_size: few
d_call: -

cdr3_aa: CASSPGQGRSPLHF
cdr3_nt: TGTGCCAGCAGTCCGGGGCAGGGAAGGTCACCCCTCCACTTT
j_call: TRBJ1-6
v_call: TRBV7-8
clone_size: -
d_call: -

cdr3_aa: CASRIPYGYTF
cdr3_nt: TGTGCCAGCAGAATCCCTTATGGCTACACCTTC
j_call: TRBJ1-2
v_call: TRBV13
clone_size: -
d_call: -

cdr3_aa: CASSMGSNTGELFF
cdr3_nt: TGTGCCAGTAGTATGGGATCGAACACCGGGGAGCTGTTTTTT
j_call: TRBJ2-2
v_call: TRBV19
clone_size: -
d_call: -

cdr3_aa: CASSSGTGEGEQYF
cdr3_nt: TGTGCCAGCAGCTCCGGGACAGGGGAAGGAGAGCAGTACTTC
j_call: TRBJ2-7
v_call: TRBV7-7
clone_size: many
d_call: TRBD1